Detailed here is one T cell receptor beta chain. The data originate from a study of cytomegalovirus exposure and HLA in healthy donors. Researchers ran the PCR with 60 Vbeta and 13 Jbeta primers. Repertoires were generated with immunoSEQ multiplex PCR, while TCRdb's copy carries only in-frame clones and drops some. The table has approximately 210,000 clones, about three quarters seen once. Sequenced sample: PBMCs. The TCR was taken from a woman in her thirties in good health and CMV-seropositive.

This CDR3 is CASSLQGYEQYF. The CDR3 DNA sequence: TGTGCCAGCAGTTTACAGGGGTACGAGCAGTACTTC. The rearrangement links TRBV28 to TRBJ2-7, with a weak D call TRBD1 (6 bases). Germline loops: CDR1 MDHEN, CDR2 SYDVKM. Trimming took off 2 bases at V and 4 bases at J, with 6 bases between the two ends. There are 12 residues in the CDR3.